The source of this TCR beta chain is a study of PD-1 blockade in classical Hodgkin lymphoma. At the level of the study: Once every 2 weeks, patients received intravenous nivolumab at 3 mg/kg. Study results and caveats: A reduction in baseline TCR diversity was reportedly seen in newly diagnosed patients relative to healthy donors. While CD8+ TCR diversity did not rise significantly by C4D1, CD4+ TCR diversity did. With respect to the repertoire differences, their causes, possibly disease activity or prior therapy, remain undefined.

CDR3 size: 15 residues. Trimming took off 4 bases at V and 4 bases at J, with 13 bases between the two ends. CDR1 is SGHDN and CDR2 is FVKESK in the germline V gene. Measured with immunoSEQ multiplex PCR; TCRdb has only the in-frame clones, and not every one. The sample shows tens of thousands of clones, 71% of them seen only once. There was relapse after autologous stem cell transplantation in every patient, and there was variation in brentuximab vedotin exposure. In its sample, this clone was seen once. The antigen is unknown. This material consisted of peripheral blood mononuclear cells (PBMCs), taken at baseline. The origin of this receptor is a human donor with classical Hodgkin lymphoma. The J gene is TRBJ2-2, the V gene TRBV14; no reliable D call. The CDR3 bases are TGTGCCAGCAGCCCCCAAGTATTAGGCACCGGGGAGCTGTTTTTT. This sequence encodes CASSPQVLGTGELFF. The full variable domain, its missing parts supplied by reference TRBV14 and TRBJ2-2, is EAGVTQFPSHSVIEKGQTVTLRCDPISGHDNLYWYRRVMGKEIKFLLHFVKESKQDESGMPNNRFLAERTGGTYSTLKVQPAELEDSGVYFCASSPQVLGTGELFFGEGSRLTVL.